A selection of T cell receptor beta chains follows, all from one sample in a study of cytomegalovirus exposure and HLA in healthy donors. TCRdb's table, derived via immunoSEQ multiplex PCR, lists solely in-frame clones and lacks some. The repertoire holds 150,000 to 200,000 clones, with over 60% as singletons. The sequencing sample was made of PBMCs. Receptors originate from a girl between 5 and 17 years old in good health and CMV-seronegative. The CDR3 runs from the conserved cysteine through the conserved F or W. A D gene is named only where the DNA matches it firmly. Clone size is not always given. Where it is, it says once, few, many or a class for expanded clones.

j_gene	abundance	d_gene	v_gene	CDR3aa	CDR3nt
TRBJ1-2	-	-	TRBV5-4	CASSLGAYGYTF	TGTGCCAGCAGCTTGGGGGCATATGGCTACACCTTC
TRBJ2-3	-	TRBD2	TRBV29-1	CSVGGLAGGDTQYF	TGCAGCGTTGGAGGACTAGCGGGGGGAGATACGCAGTATTTT
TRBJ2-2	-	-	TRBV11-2	CAIRHRAPNTGELFF	TGTGCCATCCGCCATCGAGCCCCGAACACCGGGGAGCTGTTTTTT
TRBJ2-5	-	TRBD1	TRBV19	CASRTGGGETQYF	TGTGCCAGTAGAACAGGGGGAGGAGAGACCCAGTACTTC
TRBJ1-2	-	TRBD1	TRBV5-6	CASSIGQVPLYGYTF	TGTGCCAGCAGCATCGGACAGGTCCCCTTGTATGGCTACACCTTC
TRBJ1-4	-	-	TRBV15	CATSRDPGTREKLFF	TGTGCCACCAGCAGAGACCCCGGGACAAGGGAAAAACTGTTTTTT
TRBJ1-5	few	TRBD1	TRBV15	CATSKGQETNQPQHF	TGTGCCACCAGCAAGGGACAGGAAACTAATCAGCCCCAGCATTTT
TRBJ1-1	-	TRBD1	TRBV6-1	CASSEGQVSNTEAFF	TGTGCCAGCAGTGAGGGACAGGTTTCGAACACTGAAGCTTTCTTT
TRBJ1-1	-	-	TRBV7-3	CASSLGTGNTEAFF	TGTGCCAGCAGCCTAGGAACAGGGAACACTGAAGCTTTCTTT
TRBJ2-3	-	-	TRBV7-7	CASSLSGLLTDTQYF	TGTGCCAGCAGCTTATCAGGACTCCTCACAGATACGCAGTATTTT
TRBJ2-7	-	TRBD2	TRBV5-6	CASSLGLAGVYEQYF	TGTGCCAGCAGCTTAGGGCTAGCGGGGGTCTACGAGCAGTACTTC
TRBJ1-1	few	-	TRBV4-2	CASSQERGRPEAFF	TGTGCCAGCAGCCAGGAACGGGGGAGACCTGAAGCTTTCTTT
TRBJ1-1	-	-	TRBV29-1	CSVAHYTEAFF	TGCAGCGTTGCCCACTACACTGAAGCTTTCTTT
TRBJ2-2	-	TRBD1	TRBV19	CASFLSGDRGQTGELFF	TGTGCCAGTTTTCTAAGCGGCGACAGGGGGCAAACCGGGGAGCTGTTTTTT
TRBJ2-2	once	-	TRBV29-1	CSVEHNTGELFF	TGCAGCGTTGAACATAACACCGGGGAGCTGTTTTTT
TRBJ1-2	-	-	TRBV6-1	CASSAIDTFYGYTF	TGTGCCAGCAGTGCCATAGACACTTTCTATGGCTACACCTTC
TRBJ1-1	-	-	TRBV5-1	CASSSGRNTEAFF	TGCGCCAGCAGCTCTGGCAGGAACACTGAAGCTTTCTTT
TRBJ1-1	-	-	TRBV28	CASSERNTEAFF	TGTGCCAGCAGTGAGCGGAACACTGAAGCTTTCTTT
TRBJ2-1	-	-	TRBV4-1	CASSQDSSSKQFF	TGCGCCAGCAGCCAGGATTCTAGCTCAAAGCAGTTCTTC
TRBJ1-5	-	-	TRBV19	CASRGEGWGNQPQHF	TGTGCCAGTAGGGGGGAGGGCTGGGGCAATCAGCCCCAGCATTTT